The 9 T cell receptor beta chains in this list originate from one sample, sequenced in a study of tumor and adjacent non-tumor tissue in lung cancer listed by TCRdb under 2018. The library came from multiplex PCR. The sequencer listed for this sample is Illumina HiSeq 2500. Following protocols modified from ARM-PCR, the researchers constructed TCRbeta libraries through three rounds of nested PCR with primers (Table S4). TCRdb reanalyzed the raw reads on its own, using fastp at Q25 for trimming and MiXCR for clone calling, and kept in-frame beta chains. Each record represents a unique CDR3 protein, reported with the most common genes and DNA among its rows. The sample table holds approximately 70,000 distinct CDR3 sequences, of which around 78% were seen once. 28% of the sample is held by the ten biggest clonotypes. RNA was isolated from bulk, unsorted tissue, and RNA quality was assessed with a NanoDrop ND-1000 and an Agilent 2100.

Sequenced material: lung tumor tissue. The receptors shown here come from a man aged 55 to 70 with non-small cell lung cancer.

As concerns this clonotype: Since a much larger clone is just one base distant, this may be a read error. The chain uses TRBV13 and TRBJ2-1; D remains unclear. CDR1 PRHDT and CDR2 FYEKMQ come from the germline V gene (reference sequence). The length of the CDR3 is 17 residues. Trimming cost V 0 bases and J 7 bases, with 19 bases left between them. CDR3 in DNA: TGTGCCAGCAGCTTAGGCCCTCGTACCCTATGTTTTAATGAGCAGTTCTTC. Its protein is CASSLGPRTLCFNEQFF.

Note on this clonotype: One end of the junction does not line up with germline, which may come from a read error. CDR3 region: CSSSLAQGGLSIQYF. The CDR3 DNA sequence: TGTTCCAGCAGCTTGGCGCAGGGAGGCTTAAGCATACAGTACTTC. The chain joins TRBV5-6 to TRBJ2-4, with D maybe TRBD2 (6 bases). This CDR3 has 15 residues. Germline loops: CDR1 SGHDT, CDR2 YYEEEE.

This clonotype was seen once. This may arise from a read error, as a much more abundant clone is one base away. The rearrangement links TRBV5-4 to TRBJ2-6; D uncertain. In germline, CDR1 is SGHNT, CDR2 YYREEE (reference sequence). The V end was cut by 3 bases, the J end by 2 bases, with 15 bases between. The CDR3 covers 17 residues. The CDR3 spells CASSSRISSAGANVLTF. Written as DNA, the CDR3 is TGTGCCAGCAGCTCCCGAATTAGCAGCGCTGGGGCCAACGTCCTGACTTTC.

This clonotype was counted a few times. A much larger clone sits a single nucleotide away, making a read error possible. This chain connects TRBV6-5 to TRBJ2-3; D unclear. Germline V gives CDR1 MNHEY, CDR2 SVGAGI. The CDR3 has 15 residues. The DNA for the CDR3 is TGTGCCAGCAGTTACCGGCTTCAGAGCACAGATATGCAGTATTTT. Translating gives CASSYRLQSTDMQYF.

About this clonotype itself: One junction end does not reproduce the germline sequence, and a read error may be involved. The chain carries TRBV20-1 and TRBJ1-5; D ambiguous. Per the germline V gene, CDR1 is DFQATT and CDR2 is SNEGSKA (reference sequence). The CDR3 contains 15 residues. CDR3 sequence (DNA): TGCAGTGCGGAAATTCCCCCCCGCAGCAATCAGCCCCAACATTTT. It is translated as CSAEIPPRSNQPQHF.

This clonotype has just one count. A read error may produce the germline difference seen at one junction end. The chain has TRBV6-5 and TRBJ2-7; unclear D gene. CDR1 MNHEY and CDR2 SVGAGI come from the germline V gene. The CDR3 totals 15 residues. Here the CDR3 reads CVSSYSWPETAEQYF. The CDR3 bases are TGTGTCAGCAGTTACTCGTGGCCAGAGACGGCCGAGCAGTACTTC.

To note about this clonotype: It is likely a read error, because the conserved phenylalanine at the end of the CDR3 is missing. Because the CDR3's place on the DNA is in doubt, the DNA is left out and the CDR3 is given as listed by TCRdb. The chain couples TRBV20-1 to TRBJ2-7; the table assigns TRBD1, which was not confirmed against the DNA. A total of 11 residues make up the CDR3, ends included. Germline V gene sequence: CDR1 DFQATT, CDR2 SNEGSKA (reference sequence). CDR3 amino acids: CSAQRDTPLYL.

The chain uses TRBV20-1 and TRBJ2-6; D is possibly TRBD2 (6 bases). Germline V lookup: CDR1 DFQATT, CDR2 SNEGSKA (reference sequence). The length of the CDR3 is 16 residues. Trimming took off 4 bases at V and 4 bases at J, with 17 bases between the two ends. CDR3 loop: CSANLGLATGANVLTF. The CDR3 coding sequence is TGCAGTGCTAATCTGGGACTCGCAACCGGGGCCAACGTCCTGACTTTC.

This clonotype is a singleton in its sample. The J gene is TRBJ2-3, the V gene TRBV29-1, with a weak D call TRBD2 (5 bases). The germline V gene encodes CDR1 SQVTM and CDR2 ANQGSEA. Trimming shortened V by 0 bases and J by 5 bases, and 18 bases separated the two germline ends. The CDR3 loop spans 16 amino acids. The DNA for the CDR3 is TGCAGCGTTGAAGATTGGGTAGTGGGAGCATTAGATACGCAGTATTTT. This translates into CSVEDWVVGALDTQYF.